The rows below give T cell receptor beta chains drawn from one sample of a study of blood T cell repertoires in COVID-19. The assay was immunoSEQ multiplex PCR, and TCRdb's table has in-frame clones only and misses some. The data contain approximately 280,000 clones, 65% to 85% of them singletons. Sequenced: peripheral blood. The receptors shown here come from a human donor with COVID-19, enrolled during active disease. The donor label of this sample is uncertain. CDR3s include the opening cysteine and the closing phenylalanine or tryptophan. D genes are given only for firm matches. Rows give clone size only sometimes, using once, few, many, or a class for an expanded clone.

TRBV15	TRBJ1-5	TRBD1	15	.	CATSGGQGAGQPQHF	TGTGCCACCAGCGGCGGACAGGGGGCTGGACAGCCCCAGCATTTT
TRBV28	TRBJ2-3	TRBD2	16	few	CASSLISGRATDTQYF	TGTGCCAGCAGTTTAATAAGCGGGAGGGCCACGGATACGCAGTATTTT
TRBV27	TRBJ2-1	TRBD2	17	.	CASSLVWTSGSGNEQFF	TGTGCCAGCAGTTTGGTTTGGACTAGCGGGAGCGGCAATGAGCAGTTCTTC
TRBV19	TRBJ2-5	TRBD1	16	once	CASSTWDRGNQETQYF	TGTGCCAGTAGTACGTGGGACAGGGGGAACCAAGAGACCCAGTACTTC
TRBV6-1	TRBJ1-4	TRBD1	15	.	CASSEASGGLSKLFF	TGTGCCAGCAGTGAAGCGTCAGGGGGACTGTCAAAACTGTTTTTT
TRBV5-6	TRBJ2-2	TRBD2	18	once	CASSFPVAGAFNTGELFF	TGTGCCAGCAGCTTCCCAGTAGCGGGAGCTTTTAATACCGGGGAGCTGTTTTTT
TRBV2	TRBJ1-2	.	13	.	CASSESNYSGYTF	TGTGCCAGCAGTGAGTCAAATTACTCTGGCTACACCTTC
TRBV5-8	TRBJ2-3	.	16	.	CASSFIAETSTDTQYF	TGTGCCAGCAGCTTCATTGCAGAGACTAGCACAGATACGCAGTATTTT
TRBV19	TRBJ1-5	.	16	.	CASSILRQNSNQPQHF	TGTGCCAGTAGCATCTTAAGACAGAATAGCAATCAGCCCCAGCATTTT
TRBV4-1	TRBJ2-7	TRBD1	15	.	CASSHPGQATGEQYF	TGCGCCAGCAGCCACCCGGGACAGGCAACTGGGGAGCAGTACTTC
TRBV5-1	TRBJ1-1	.	16	.	CASSFTQGLSDTEAFF	TGCGCCAGCAGCTTTACACAGGGCCTTTCAGACACTGAAGCTTTCTTT
TRBV11-2	TRBJ1-2	TRBD1	14	few	CASSSNRDSYGYTF	TGTGCCAGCAGCTCGAACCGGGACAGCTATGGCTACACCTTC
TRBV28	TRBJ1-5	.	15	.	CASTRGLREYQPQHF	TGTGCCAGCACCCGAGGGTTGAGGGAATATCAGCCCCAGCATTTT
TRBV2	TRBJ1-3	.	17	.	CASSGYRVSTPGNTIYF	TGTGCCAGCAGTGGCTACAGGGTCTCCACCCCTGGAAACACCATATATTTT
TRBV7-3	TRBJ1-2	.	15	.	CASSLKSGSTNRYTF	TGTGCCAGCAGCTTAAAATCGGGATCTACCAACCGCTACACCTTC
TRBV5-1	TRBJ1-1	.	15	.	CASSLGGGLDTEAFF	TGCGCCAGCAGCTTGGGAGGGGGTTTGGACACTGAAGCTTTCTTT
TRBV7-8	TRBJ2-1	.	16	.	CASSPPGEITYNEQFF	TGTGCCAGCAGCCCGCCGGGGGAGATAACTTACAATGAGCAGTTCTTC
TRBV28	TRBJ2-7	TRBD1	15	.	CASSSPAGGSYEQYF	TGTGCCAGCAGTTCCCCCGCAGGGGGCTCCTACGAGCAGTACTTC
TRBV3-1/TRBV3-2	TRBJ2-5	.	17	.	CASSQDLRAGYQETQYF	TGTGCCAGCAGCCAAGATCTTAGAGCGGGTTACCAAGAGACCCAGTACTTC
TRBV24-1	TRBJ2-1	TRBD2	17	.	CATSDTPLLAGDNEQFF	TGTGCCACCAGTGATACCCCTTTGTTAGCGGGGGACAATGAGCAGTTCTTC
TRBV30	TRBJ2-1	.	14	once	CAWSVRRGDNEQFF	TGTGCCTGGAGTGTCCGAAGGGGCGACAATGAGCAGTTCTTC
TRBV7-6	TRBJ2-3	TRBD2	16	.	CASSLVGGRGTDTQYF	TGTGCCAGCAGCTTAGTTGGCGGGAGGGGAACAGATACGCAGTATTTT
TRBV24-1	TRBJ1-2	.	17	.	CATSDLRGAVDNYGYTF	TGTGCCACCAGTGATTTGCGGGGGGCGGTGGATAACTATGGCTACACCTTC
TRBV19	TRBJ1-1	.	15	few	CASSIDPRADTEAFF	TGTGCCAGTAGTATAGACCCCAGGGCTGACACTGAAGCTTTCTTT
TRBV7-2	TRBJ2-7	.	16	.	CASSLIGGTGIYEQYF	TGTGCCAGCAGCCTAATTGGGGGAACAGGGATATACGAGCAGTACTTC
TRBV19	TRBJ1-5	.	15	.	CASSLTGGRDQPQHF	TGTGCCAGTAGCTTAACGGGGGGTCGGGACCAGCCCCAGCATTTT
TRBV29-1	TRBJ2-1	TRBD2	16	.	CSVVDHSGRSYNEQFF	TGCAGCGTCGTCGACCATAGCGGGAGATCTTACAATGAGCAGTTCTTC
TRBV7-9	TRBJ1-2	.	12	many	CASSSRQTGYTF	TGTGCCAGCAGCTCGCGACAGACTGGCTACACCTTC
TRBV15	TRBJ2-3	.	14	few	CATSRRVSTDTQYF	TGTGCCACCAGCAGGAGAGTAAGCACAGATACGCAGTATTTT
TRBV12-3/TRBV12-4	TRBJ1-2	.	12	once	CASSLSSYGYTF	TGTGCCAGCAGTTTATCATCCTATGGCTACACCTTC
TRBV7-2	TRBJ1-2	.	15	.	CASSFGRQGNYGYTF	TGTGCCAGCAGTTTCGGGAGGCAGGGGAACTATGGCTACACCTTC
TRBV9	TRBJ1-1	TRBD1	15	.	CASSVAGTANTEAFF	TGTGCCAGCAGCGTAGCGGGGACAGCGAACACTGAAGCTTTCTTT
TRBV11-2	TRBJ2-3	TRBD2	15	.	CASSYSSGSTDTQYF	TGTGCCAGCAGCTACTCTAGCGGGAGCACAGATACGCAGTATTTT
TRBV6-5	TRBJ1-6	TRBD1	14	.	CASSPDRVSSPLHF	TGTGCCAGCAGTCCCGACAGGGTCAGTTCACCCCTCCACTTT
TRBV27	TRBJ2-1	.	13	.	CASSLPTPSRLFF	TGTGCCAGCAGTTTGCCTACCCCTTCGAGGCTGTTCTTC
TRBV6-5	TRBJ1-1	TRBD1	15	.	CASSTRGQGNTEAFF	TGTGCCAGCAGTACGCGAGGACAGGGGAACACTGAAGCTTTCTTT
TRBV6-5	TRBJ2-7	.	13	.	CASSYGQSYEQYF	TGTGCCAGCAGCTACGGACAGTCCTACGAGCAGTACTTC
TRBV9	TRBJ1-6	.	17	.	CASGLGAGARANSPLHF	TGTGCCAGCGGGTTGGGCGCTGGGGCTCGCGCAAATTCACCCCTCCACTTT
TRBV27	TRBJ2-7	TRBD2	16	.	CASSDRTSGFSYEQYF	TGTGCCAGCAGTGACAGGACTAGCGGTTTCTCCTACGAGCAGTACTTC
TRBV7-2	TRBJ1-4	.	16	.	CASSLDGRRPGEKLFF	TGTGCCAGCAGCTTAGACGGACGGAGGCCTGGCGAAAAACTGTTTTTT
TRBV30	TRBJ1-2	.	12	.	CAWSVNRVGYTF	TGTGCCTGGAGTGTAAACAGGGTTGGCTACACCTTC
TRBV5-8	TRBJ1-2	.	13	.	CASSSRVGYGYTF	TGTGCCAGCAGCTCCAGGGTAGGATATGGCTACACCTTC
TRBV9	TRBJ2-2	.	16	once	CASSFNRVAGTGELFF	TGTGCCAGCAGCTTTAACAGGGTGGCGGGCACCGGGGAGCTGTTTTTT
TRBV6-2/TRBV6-3	TRBJ2-5	TRBD2	16	.	CASSRTSGSSQETQYF	TGTGCCAGCAGTCGGACTAGCGGGAGTTCGCAAGAGACCCAGTACTTC
TRBV3-1/TRBV3-2	TRBJ1-1	TRBD1	14	.	CASSQGDRTTEAFF	TGTGCCAGCAGCCAAGGGGACAGAACTACTGAAGCTTTCTTT
TRBV12-5	TRBJ2-7	.	12	.	CASGSLVYEQYF	TGTGCTAGTGGTTCCCTCGTATACGAGCAGTACTTC
TRBV5-1	TRBJ1-2	.	13	.	CASSLGSGYGYTF	TGCGCCAGCAGCTTGGGTTCAGGCTATGGCTACACCTTC
TRBV29-1	TRBJ2-1	.	12	.	CSVVPGDNEQFF	TGCAGCGTTGTACCCGGGGACAATGAGCAGTTCTTC